Sequencing of this T cell receptor beta chain was carried out in a study of identical twins. A single record per CDR3 protein comes from TCRdb applying MiXCR to the 5' RACE reads. The repertoire holds around 280,000 distinct CDR3 sequences, with 6.5% to 9.5% as singletons. CDR3 length: 17 amino acids. V was pared by 0 bases and J by 6 bases, with 18 bases between. CDR1 SGHDT and CDR2 YYEEEE come from the germline V gene. The same sample was also used in a study of yellow fever vaccine responses in identical twins.

The source material was memory (CD45RO+) T cells sorted from blood. This rearrangement joins TRBV5-6 to TRBJ2-2, with a tentative D call TRBD2 (6 bases). This TCR was recovered from a woman between 18 and 30 years old in good health. The CDR3 DNA is TGTGCCAGCAGCTTGGGGGCCGGGACTCTAAACTCCGGGGAGCTGTTTTTT. Its protein is CASSLGAGTLNSGELFF.